Given below is one T cell receptor beta chain in context. From 350 to 500 ng of RNA, a library with molecular barcoded alpha/delta and beta/gamma adaptors was made. TCRdb redid the calling of the reads with MiXCR, one entry per CDR3 protein. The table includes roughly 130,000 distinct CDR3 sequences, 10% to 15% detected once. The data originate from a study of read filtering for tumor transcriptome and immune sequencing. As for the study in general: R-ISS stage counts were eight or nine for I, about 15 for II, 7 for III.

At the time of active disease, bone marrow was collected from every patient. The CDR3 consists of 12 residues. The V end lost 2 bases, the J end lost 4 bases, and 9 bases lay between the germline ends. Germline CDR1 and CDR2: DFQATT and SNEGSKA (reference sequence). The material sequenced was a population of CD138-negative cells sorted from bone marrow. This clonotype was obtained from a donor over 35 with multiple myeloma. The gene calls are TRBV20-1 and TRBJ2-7; tentatively, D is TRBD2 (6 bases). CDR3 DNA sequence: TGCAGTGCTAGAACAGCGGGTTACGAGCAGTACTTC. Protein sequence: CSARTAGYEQYF.